This TCR beta chain was found in a study of Ad26.COV2.S vaccination and SARS-CoV-2 variants. Study in general: Recipients of Ad26.COV2.S got it intramuscularly, once or twice 56 days apart. Study conclusions and caveats: There was a possibility that the TCR breadth and depth analyses underestimated total T cell responses.

This CDR3 is built from 14 residues. Trimming removed 4 bases from V and 2 bases from J, with 8 bases in between. Germline CDR1 is SGHDN and CDR2 is FVKESK. As regards this clone: Its antigen is as yet unknown.

Method: immunoSEQ multiplex PCR; TCRdb's copy keeps in-frame clones and lacks some. The sample carries about 470,000 clones, 90% recorded once. Treatment specified: roughly 20 received Ad26.COV2.S at low or high dose, single or two shots; several received placebo; per-sample allocation not given. Day 63 after the first vaccine or placebo injection was the time point for sampling. The gene calls are TRBV14 and TRBJ2-2; perhaps TRBD1 as D (5 bases). The source material was peripheral blood, sampled in a trial of Ad26.COV2.S vaccine versus placebo. The sequence derives from a person between 18 and 65 years old who received the Ad26.COV2.S COVID-19 vaccine or a placebo. The CDR3 loop is CASSLQGNTGELFF. As DNA, the CDR3 is TGTGCCAGCAGCCTTCAGGGTAACACCGGGGAGCTGTTTTTT. Full variable domain (rest looked up from reference TRBV14 and TRBJ2-2): EAGVTQFPSHSVIEKGQTVTLRCDPISGHDNLYWYRRVMGKEIKFLLHFVKESKQDESGMPNNRFLAERTGGTYSTLKVQPAELEDSGVYFCASSLQGNTGELFFGEGSRLTVL.